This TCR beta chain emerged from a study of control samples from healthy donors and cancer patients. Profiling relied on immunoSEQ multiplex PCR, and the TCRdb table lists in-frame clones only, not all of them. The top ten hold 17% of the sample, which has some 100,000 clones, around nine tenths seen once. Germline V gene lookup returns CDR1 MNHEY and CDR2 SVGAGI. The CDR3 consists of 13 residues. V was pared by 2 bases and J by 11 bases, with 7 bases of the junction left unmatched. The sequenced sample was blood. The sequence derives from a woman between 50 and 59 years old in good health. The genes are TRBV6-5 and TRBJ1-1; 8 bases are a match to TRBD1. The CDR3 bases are TGTGCCAGCAGTTACACCGGACAGGGTGGTGCTTTCTTT. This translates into CASSYTGQGGAFF.